This T cell receptor (beta chain) emerged from a study of technical replicates of blood from four donors. The CDR3 is made up of 13 amino acids. CDR1 PRHDT and CDR2 FYEKMQ come from the germline V gene (reference sequence). The ends were cut back, 5 bases at V and 1 base at J, with 9 bases in the middle. Only in-frame clones appear in the TCRdb table, and some are missing; sequencing was by immunoSEQ multiplex PCR. The sample carries fewer than 85,000 clones, 85% to 95% recorded once. The sequenced sample was PBMCs. The sequence came from a human donor in good health. Some clones in this sample may be carry-over from other donors' samples. The V and J genes are TRBV13 and TRBJ2-7; D might be TRBD1 (5 bases). In DNA form, the CDR3 reads TGTGCCAGCAGCCTTGACAGTTCCTACGAGCAGTACTTC. This encodes CASSLDSSYEQYF.